One and the same sample provided the 29 T cell receptor beta chains below, sequenced in a study of regulatory T cells in long-lasting Graves disease. Arm-PCR of CDR3 regions and iRepertoire HTBI primers were used to build TCR beta libraries. TCRdb used MiXCR to reprocess the multiplex PCR reads, holding one entry per CDR3 protein. The sample comprises about 430,000 distinct CDR3 sequences, 15% of which are singletons, and under 9% rests with the top ten. As for time point: newly diagnosed GD, antithyroid drugs for less than 3 months. The TCR library was made from RNA extracted from PBMCs. The sample was also reused in another study, on T cells in Graves' hyperthyroidism and ophthalmopathy.

The sequencing used peripheral blood mononuclear cells (PBMCs), collected at new diagnosis, from a patient treated with antithyroid drugs. Every receptor here comes from a middle-aged woman with Graves disease.

This chain connects TRBV20-1 to TRBJ2-1; TRBD1 might be the D (6 bases). The V and J ends lost 1 base and 7 bases respectively, with 11 bases between them. CDR1 DFQATT and CDR2 SNEGSKA come from the germline V gene (reference sequence). The CDR3 consists of 13 residues. CDR3 region: CSARGWGRNEQFF. The DNA for the CDR3 is TGCAGTGCTAGAGGCTGGGGGCGTAATGAGCAGTTCTTC.

This rearrangement joins TRBV20-1 to TRBJ2-5; 9 bases agree with TRBD1. This CDR3 is built from 15 residues. Germline CDR1 and CDR2: DFQATT and SNEGSKA (reference sequence). The CDR3 is CSSRGGQGLAETQYF. DNA of the CDR3: TGCAGCTCTCGTGGTGGACAGGGGTTAGCAGAGACCCAGTACTTC.

This clonotype was recorded at least ten times. The chain recombines TRBV27 with TRBJ2-1; no reliable D call. Trimming removed 2 bases from V and 2 bases from J, with 10 bases in between. The CDR3 extends over 15 amino acids. CDR1 is MNHEY, CDR2 SMNVEV, per germline (reference sequence). As DNA, the CDR3 is TGTGCCAGCAGTTTAACTTCCTTCACCTACAATGAGCAGTTCTTC. Protein sequence: CASSLTSFTYNEQFF.

This clonotype has at least ten counts. The rearrangement links TRBV12-3 or TRBV12-4 to TRBJ2-7; 8 nucleotides agree with TRBD2. V lost 1 base and J lost 0; bases outside the gene matches: 8. The CDR3 is 17 residues long. The CDR3 nucleotides are TGTGCCAGCAGTTTAGGGCTAGCGGGTAGAATCTCCTACGAGCAGTACTTC. Translation gives CASSLGLAGRISYEQYF.

The chain joins TRBV6-1 to TRBJ2-3; TRBD2 matches 13 bases. CDR3 size: 18 residues. J lost 7 bases, V lost 4 bases, and 14 bases had no gene match. Germline lookup yields CDR1 MNHNS and CDR2 SASEGT. The CDR3 sequence: CASSAVAPGLAGRNTQYF. The DNA of the CDR3 is TGTGCCAGCAGTGCTGTAGCTCCGGGACTAGCGGGACGAAATACGCAGTATTTT.

The chain carries TRBV12-3 or TRBV12-4 and TRBJ1-3; D remains unclear. This CDR3 region has 19 residues. Trimming stripped 5 bases from V and 0 bases from J, with 23 bases between. CDR3 residues: CASSLRIVQAGVSGNTIYF. Here the CDR3 DNA reads TGTGCCAGCAGTCTCCGGATTGTCCAGGCAGGAGTCTCTGGAAACACCATATATTTT.

This chain connects TRBV6-1 to TRBJ2-1; D call uncertain. Trimming cost V 8 bases and J 7 bases, with 15 bases left between them. The germline gives CDR1 MNHNS, CDR2 SASEGT. The CDR3 runs to 13 residues. The CDR3: CASRYTSGNEQFF. Written as DNA, the CDR3 is TGTGCCAGCCGCTATACGTCGGGTAATGAGCAGTTCTTC.

This clonotype came up many times. The chain is built from TRBV27 and TRBJ1-6; D not certain. Trimming took off 8 bases at V and 8 bases at J, with 7 bases between the two ends. Germline V gene data show CDR1 as MNHEY and CDR2 as SMNVEV (reference sequence). The CDR3 length is 11 residues. This chain's CDR3 is CASGWDSPLHF. The CDR3 bases are TGTGCCAGCGGGTGGGATTCACCCCTCCACTTT.

The J gene is TRBJ2-1, the V gene TRBV6-5, with TRBD2 matching 14 bases. CDR1 and CDR2 from the germline V gene are MNHEY and SVGAGI. The CDR3 extends over 19 amino acids. J lost 2 bases, V lost 5 bases, and 11 bases had no gene match. Here the CDR3 DNA reads TGTGCCAGCAGTACTGGGACTAGCGGGAGATGGGGGCCCTACAATGAGCAGTTCTTC. Translation: CASSTGTSGRWGPYNEQFF.

This clonotype showed up many times. The chain carries TRBV28 and TRBJ2-2; the D is unclear. Trimming removed 8 bases from V and 0 bases from J, with 16 bases in between. Germline loops: CDR1 MDHEN, CDR2 SYDVKM. There are 16 residues in the CDR3. The CDR3 sequence: CASVPRFVANTGELFF. The CDR3 coding sequence is TGTGCCAGCGTCCCCCGATTCGTCGCGAACACCGGGGAGCTGTTTTTT.

This clonotype has at least ten counts. The rearrangement joins TRBV11-3 to TRBJ2-7; the match to TRBD1 covers 7 bases. CDR3 length equals 15 residues. The germline CDR1 and CDR2 sequences are SGHNT and YENEEA. V trimming: 5 bases; J trimming: 0 bases; junction bases outside the gene matches: 7. The CDR3, as DNA: TGTGCCAGCAGCCCAAGGGACAGCTTCTCCTACGAGCAGTACTTC. This codes for CASSPRDSFSYEQYF.

This clonotype was seen at least ten times. This chain links TRBV7-3 with TRBJ2-1; the D is unclear. The V gene's germline CDR1 is SGHTA and CDR2 FQGTGA. Trimming took 1 base from V and 10 from J, leaving 11 bases between them. The CDR3 covers 13 residues. The CDR3 loop reads CASSLNNQGEQFF. The CDR3 nucleotides are TGTGCCAGCAGCTTAAATAACCAAGGGGAGCAGTTCTTC.

This clonotype has a count of ten or more. This chain uses TRBV2 with TRBJ1-2; D possibly corresponds to TRBD1 (6 bases). Germline CDR1 and CDR2: SNHLY and FYNNEI. CDR3 length equals 16 residues. Trimming left V 3 bases short and J 6 bases short, with 20 bases between. In DNA, the CDR3 is TGTGCCAGCAGTGAGGGGGACACCCTCCTATGGGATGGCTACACCTTC. Amino acids: CASSEGDTLLWDGYTF.

This clonotype has only a few counts. Being one base from a much bigger clone, this may be a read error. The chain employs TRBV29-1 and TRBJ1-1; no reliable D call. The length of the CDR3 is 11 residues. V was pared by 4 bases and J by 1 base, with 4 bases between. Germline CDR1 is SQVTM and CDR2 is ANQGSEA. CDR3 bases: TGCAGCGTTGGCGAGAACACTGAAGCTTTCTTT. This translates into CSVGENTEAFF.

This clonotype was detected ten times or more. The J gene is TRBJ2-3, the V gene TRBV20-1; 11 nucleotides match TRBD2. Trimming cost V 1 base and J 4 bases; bases outside gene matches: 7. The CDR3 loop spans 16 amino acids. The germline CDR1 and CDR2 sequences are DFQATT and SNEGSKA (reference sequence). CDR3 sequence: CSARALTSGNSDTQYF. In DNA form, the CDR3 reads TGCAGTGCTAGAGCCCTGACTAGCGGGAATTCAGATACGCAGTATTTT.

This clonotype was picked up many times. J is TRBJ1-5 and V is TRBV19, with D possibly TRBD1 on 6 matching bases. V lost 7 bases, J lost 5 bases, and 15 bases lay in between. Germline CDR1 LNHDA, CDR2 SQIVND (reference sequence). The CDR3 runs 14 residues. The CDR3 loop reads CASTPGGGYQPQHF. CDR3 in DNA: TGTGCCAGTACCCCAGGAGGGGGGTATCAGCCCCAGCATTTT.

The sample holds many counts of this clonotype. This chain uses TRBV28 with TRBJ1-6; D is ambiguous. The germline V gene has CDR1 MDHEN and CDR2 SYDVKM. Trimming removed 7 bases from V and 8 bases from J, with 21 bases in between. The CDR3 is 16 amino acids. The DNA for the CDR3 is TGTGCCAGCACCGTCCCCCGACTATTTAGGCATTCACCCCTCCACTTT. Translation: CASTVPRLFRHSPLHF.

The V and J genes are TRBV7-9 and TRBJ1-3, with a tentative D call TRBD1 (6 bases). Germline values: CDR1 SEHNR, CDR2 FQNEAQ (reference sequence). The CDR3 runs to 15 residues. Trimming cost V 3 bases and J 4 bases, with 13 bases left between them. The CDR3, as DNA: TGTGCCAGCAGCTTCCAACAGGGATCAGGAAACACCATATATTTT. The encoded protein is CASSFQQGSGNTIYF.

The J gene is TRBJ2-2, the V gene TRBV2, with D maybe TRBD2 (5 bases). The germline V and J ends were trimmed by 6 bases and 0 bases, with 14 bases remaining between them. Germline CDR1 reads SNHLY; CDR2 reads FYNNEI. The CDR3 contains 16 residues. This CDR3 is CASRTSPRANTGELFF. As DNA, the CDR3 is TGTGCCAGCAGGACCTCCCCGAGGGCGAACACCGGGGAGCTGTTTTTT.

This clonotype has a count of ten or more. This rearrangement joins TRBV7-3 to TRBJ2-1; D possibly matches TRBD1 or TRBD2 (6 bases each). V shed 3 bases and J shed 5 bases, with 20 bases lying between them. CDR1 is SGHTA and CDR2 is FQGTGA in the germline V gene. This CDR3 comprises 17 residues. CDR3 DNA sequence: TGTGCCAGCAGCTTCCTCCGCCGGAGGGGGGTGGACAATGAGCAGTTCTTC. Protein sequence: CASSFLRRRGVDNEQFF.

This chain links TRBV3-1 with TRBJ2-5; 9 bases fit TRBD2. The CDR3 totals 14 residues. CDR1 and CDR2 from the germline V gene are LGHDT and YNNKEL (reference sequence). With V trimmed by 5 bases and J by 5 bases, 6 bases remained unmatched. The CDR3 DNA reads TGTGCCAGCAGCGGAGCGGGAGGAGGGGAGACCCAGTACTTC. The encoded protein is CASSGAGGGETQYF.

The table lists this clonotype with a few counts. The rearrangement links TRBV4-2 to TRBJ2-1; tentative D call: TRBD2 (7 bases). Trimming took 0 bases from V and 7 from J, leaving 13 bases between them. The CDR3 has 15 residues. CDR1 is LGHNA and CDR2 is YNFKEQ in the germline V gene. CDR3 region: CASSQDGGGRNEQFF. The DNA of the CDR3 is TGTGCCAGCAGCCAAGATGGGGGGGGCCGGAATGAGCAGTTCTTC.

This clonotype was seen at least ten times. The CDR3 protein is CASTKDPVSGLDTQYF. CDR3 bases: TGTGCCAGCACCAAAGACCCAGTCTCAGGATTAGATACGCAGTATTTT. The genes are TRBV9 and TRBJ2-3, with D unresolved. V was cut by 6 bases and J by 5 bases, with 22 bases left in between. Germline values: CDR1 SGDLS, CDR2 YYNGEE. The CDR3 consists of 16 residues.

This clonotype was seen ten or more times. This sequence joins TRBV11-3 and TRBJ1-3; weak D call: TRBD1 (5 bases). V was shortened by 5 bases and J by 5 bases, with 10 bases between the two germline ends. The CDR3 loop spans 13 amino acids. From germline, CDR1 is SGHNT and CDR2 YENEEA. The CDR3 sequence is CASSLRGRNTIYF. Here the CDR3 DNA reads TGTGCCAGCAGCCTCCGGGGGAGAAACACCATATATTTT.

V gene TRBV4-2 combines with J gene TRBJ2-7, with 10 bases aligning to TRBD2. CDR1 is LGHNA and CDR2 is YNFKEQ in the germline V gene. This CDR3 is 15 amino acids long. V was clipped by 7 bases and J by 3 bases; unmatched bases: 9. CDR3: CASKPVAGGGYEQYF. Here the CDR3 DNA reads TGTGCCAGCAAGCCGGTAGCGGGAGGAGGCTACGAGCAGTACTTC.

J is TRBJ1-1 and V is TRBV19; D is uncertain. Germline V gene data show CDR1 as LNHDA and CDR2 as SQIVND (reference sequence). The CDR3 consists of 14 residues. Trimming pared 3 bases from V and 3 bases from J, leaving 11 bases between. The CDR3 bases are TGTGCCAGTAGTATCGGCACTGCCTACACTGAAGCTTTCTTT. It is translated as CASSIGTAYTEAFF.

This clonotype was observed at least ten times. The chain couples TRBV12-5 to TRBJ2-2, with D unclear. Germline CDR1 LGHNT, CDR2 FRNRAP. V was shortened by 0 bases and J by 3 bases, with 8 bases between the two germline ends. This CDR3 spans 15 amino acids. CDR3 protein: CASGLVQVYTGELFF. CDR3 nucleotides: TGTGCTAGTGGTTTGGTACAAGTATACACCGGGGAGCTGTTTTTT.

This clonotype was counted ten times or more. The chain links TRBV11-3 to TRBJ2-1; no clear D. V was pared by 7 bases and J by 7 bases, with 14 bases between. Germline values: CDR1 SGHNT, CDR2 YENEEA. The CDR3 is 13 residues long. For the CDR3, the DNA is TGTGCCAGCACCTCGGGCGCCGGGAATGAGCAGTTCTTC. Encoded protein: CASTSGAGNEQFF.

This clonotype showed up just a few times. The rearrangement joins TRBV9 to TRBJ2-1; TRBD2 matches 10 bases. CDR3 length: 16 amino acids. With 4 bases clipped from V and 8 bases from J, the junction kept 12 bases outside the gene matches. CDR1 SGDLS and CDR2 YYNGEE come from the germline V gene. CDR3 coding DNA: TGTGCCAGCAGCCCTAGAGTCCTAGCGGGAGTCTATGAGCAGTTCTTC. This codes for CASSPRVLAGVYEQFF. Supplemented by reference TRBV9 and TRBJ2-1, the full variable domain reads DSGVTQTPKHLITATGQRVTLRCSPRSGDLSVYWYQQSLDQGLQFLIQYYNGEERAKGNILERFSAQQFPDLHSELNLSSLELGDSALYFCASSPRVLAGVYEQFFGPGTRLTVL.